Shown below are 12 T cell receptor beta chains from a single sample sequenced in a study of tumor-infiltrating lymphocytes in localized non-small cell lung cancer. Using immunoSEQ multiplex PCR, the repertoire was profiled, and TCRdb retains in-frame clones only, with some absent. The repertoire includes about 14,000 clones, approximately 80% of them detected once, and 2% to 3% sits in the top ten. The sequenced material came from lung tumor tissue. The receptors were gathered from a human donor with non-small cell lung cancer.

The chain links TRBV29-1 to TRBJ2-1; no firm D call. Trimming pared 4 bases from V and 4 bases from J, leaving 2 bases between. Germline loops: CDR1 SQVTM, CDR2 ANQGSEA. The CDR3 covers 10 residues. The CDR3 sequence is CSVGYNEQFF. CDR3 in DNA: TGCAGCGTTGGGTACAATGAGCAGTTCTTC.

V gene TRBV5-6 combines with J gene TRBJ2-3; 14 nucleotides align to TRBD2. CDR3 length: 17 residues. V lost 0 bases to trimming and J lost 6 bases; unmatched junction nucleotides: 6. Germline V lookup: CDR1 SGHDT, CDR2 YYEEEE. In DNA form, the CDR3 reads TGTGCCAGCAGCTTGGGACTAGCGGGAGGGTTGCAGGATACGCAGTATTTT. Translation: CASSLGLAGGLQDTQYF. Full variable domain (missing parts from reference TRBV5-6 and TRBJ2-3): DAGVTQSPTHLIKTRGQQVTLRCSPKSGHDTVSWYQQALGQGPQFIFQYYEEEERQRGNFPDRFSGHQFPNYSSELNVNALLLGDSALYLCASSLGLAGGLQDTQYFGPGTRLTVL.

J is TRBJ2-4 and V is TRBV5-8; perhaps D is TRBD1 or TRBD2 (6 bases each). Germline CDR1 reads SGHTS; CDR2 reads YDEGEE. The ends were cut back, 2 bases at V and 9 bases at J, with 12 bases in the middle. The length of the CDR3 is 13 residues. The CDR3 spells CASSLGGPGIQYF. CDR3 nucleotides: TGTGCCAGCAGCTTAGGGGGGCCAGGCATTCAGTACTTC.

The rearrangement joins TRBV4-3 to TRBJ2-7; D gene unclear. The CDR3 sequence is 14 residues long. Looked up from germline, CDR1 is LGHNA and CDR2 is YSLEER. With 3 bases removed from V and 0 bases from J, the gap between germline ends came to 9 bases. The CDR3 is CASSHTASSYEQYF. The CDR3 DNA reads TGCGCCAGCAGCCACACAGCGAGCTCCTACGAGCAGTACTTC.

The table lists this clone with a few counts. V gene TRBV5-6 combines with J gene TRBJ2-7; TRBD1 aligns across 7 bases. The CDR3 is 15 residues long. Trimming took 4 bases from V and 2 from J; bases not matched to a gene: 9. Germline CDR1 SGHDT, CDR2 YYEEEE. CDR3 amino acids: CASSPAGGQTYEQYF. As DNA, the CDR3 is TGTGCCAGCAGCCCCGCAGGGGGTCAAACCTACGAGCAGTACTTC.

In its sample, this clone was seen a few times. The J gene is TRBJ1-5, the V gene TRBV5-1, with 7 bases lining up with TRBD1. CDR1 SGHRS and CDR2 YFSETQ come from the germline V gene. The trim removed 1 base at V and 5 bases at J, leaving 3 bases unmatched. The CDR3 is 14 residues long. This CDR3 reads CASSLSRGDQPQHF. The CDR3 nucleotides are TGCGCCAGCAGCTTGAGCAGGGGGGATCAGCCCCAGCATTTT.

The CDR3 region has the DNA TGTGCCAGCAGCTTACCGGTCTTGCCAGGGGGAGAGACCCAGTACTTC. This encodes CASSLPVLPGGETQYF. The V call is TRBV7-9, the J call TRBJ2-5; TRBD1 aligns across 7 bases. Losses at the gene ends were 2 bases for V and 4 bases for J; bases not matched to a gene: 10. Germline values: CDR1 SEHNR, CDR2 FQNEAQ (reference sequence). The CDR3 runs to 16 residues.

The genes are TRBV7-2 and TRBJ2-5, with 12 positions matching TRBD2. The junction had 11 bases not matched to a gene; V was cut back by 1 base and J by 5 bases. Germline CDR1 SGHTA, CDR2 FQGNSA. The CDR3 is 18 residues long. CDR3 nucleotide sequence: TGTGCCAGCAGCTTAGAGTTACTAGCGGGAGGCTTGAGGGAGACCCAGTACTTC. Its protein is CASSLELLAGGLRETQYF.

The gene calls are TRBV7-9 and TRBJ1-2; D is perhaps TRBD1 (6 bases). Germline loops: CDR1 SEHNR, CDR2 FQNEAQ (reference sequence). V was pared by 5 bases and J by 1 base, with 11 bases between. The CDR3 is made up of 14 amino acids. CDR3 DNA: TGTGCCAGCAGCCAAACACAGGGTAACTATGGCTACACCTTC. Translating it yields CASSQTQGNYGYTF. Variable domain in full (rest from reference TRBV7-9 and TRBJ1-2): DTGVSQNPRHKITKRGQNVTFRCDPISEHNRLYWYRQTLGQGPEFLTYFQNEAQLEKSRLLSDRFSAERPKGSFSTLEIQRTEQGDSAMYLCASSQTQGNYGYTFGSGTRLTVV.

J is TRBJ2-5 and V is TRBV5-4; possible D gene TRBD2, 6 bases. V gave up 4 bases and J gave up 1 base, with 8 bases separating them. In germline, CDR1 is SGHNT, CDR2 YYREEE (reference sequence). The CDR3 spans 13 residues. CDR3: CASSRTTQETQYF. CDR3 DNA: TGTGCCAGCAGCAGGACTACCCAAGAGACCCAGTACTTC.

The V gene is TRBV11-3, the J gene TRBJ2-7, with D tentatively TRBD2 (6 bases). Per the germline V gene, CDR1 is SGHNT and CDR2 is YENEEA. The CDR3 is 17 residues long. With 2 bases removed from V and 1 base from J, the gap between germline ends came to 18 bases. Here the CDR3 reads CASSLLGGLPRSYEQYF. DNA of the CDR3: TGTGCCAGCAGCTTATTGGGGGGACTCCCTAGGTCCTACGAGCAGTACTTC.

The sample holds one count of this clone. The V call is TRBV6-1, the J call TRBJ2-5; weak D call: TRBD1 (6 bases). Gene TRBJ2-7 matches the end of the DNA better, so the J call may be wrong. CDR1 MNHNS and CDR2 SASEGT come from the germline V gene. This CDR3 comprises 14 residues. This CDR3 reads CASRDGGRGYEQYF. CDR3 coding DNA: TGTGCCAGCAGGGATGGGGGCAGGGGTTACGAGCAGTACTTC.